These T cell receptor beta chains were read from a single sample in a study of spatial heterogeneity in lung cancer. TCRdb reprocessed the 5' RACE reads via MiXCR and lists one record per CDR3 protein. The table lists fewer than 45,000 distinct CDR3 sequences, roughly 10% of them singletons. Sample: PBMCs, taken at follow-up. The receptors were gathered from a female donor with early-stage non-small cell lung cancer. Each CDR3 is given with its conserved first and last residue. The order of the fields is J gene, D gene, clone size, CDR3 length, V gene, CDR3 protein, CDR3 DNA. A D gene is named only where the DNA matches it firmly. Part of the rows lack a size; the others show once, few, many or a class for expanded clones.

j_call: TRBJ2-3
d_call: TRBD2
clone_size: large
cdr3_length: 15
v_call: TRBV20-1
cdr3_aa: CSASLTSGGGNTQYF
cdr3_nt: TGCAGTGCTTCTCTGACTAGCGGGGGAGGGAATACGCAGTATTTT

j_call: TRBJ2-3
d_call: TRBD1
clone_size: many
cdr3_length: 16
v_call: TRBV28
cdr3_aa: CASSLVGQGVSDTQYF
cdr3_nt: TGTGCCAGCAGTTTGGTGGGACAGGGGGTTTCAGATACGCAGTATTTT

j_call: TRBJ1-1
d_call: .
clone_size: few
cdr3_length: 15
v_call: TRBV6-2/TRBV6-3
cdr3_aa: CASSYLAGHLPEAFF
cdr3_nt: TGTGCCAGCAGTTACCTTGCGGGACACTTACCTGAAGCTTTCTTT

j_call: TRBJ2-7
d_call: TRBD1
clone_size: .
cdr3_length: 15
v_call: TRBV19
cdr3_aa: CASSIRGTGDDEQYF
cdr3_nt: TGTGCCAGTAGTATACGAGGGACAGGGGATGACGAGCAGTACTTC

j_call: TRBJ1-2
d_call: TRBD1
clone_size: .
cdr3_length: 14
v_call: TRBV5-4
cdr3_aa: CASSLGQGSYGYTF
cdr3_nt: TGTGCCAGCAGCTTGGGACAGGGCTCCTATGGCTACACCTTC

j_call: TRBJ2-5
d_call: .
clone_size: many
cdr3_length: 14
v_call: TRBV6-2/TRBV6-3
cdr3_aa: CASSTTGIRETQYF
cdr3_nt: TGTGCCAGCAGTACAACAGGGATTCGAGAGACCCAGTACTTC

j_call: TRBJ2-2
d_call: TRBD2
clone_size: many
cdr3_length: 18
v_call: TRBV6-4
cdr3_aa: CASPPGTSDKMNTGELFF
cdr3_nt: TGTGCCAGCCCTCCTGGGACTAGTGACAAAATGAACACCGGGGAGCTGTTTTTT

j_call: TRBJ2-1
d_call: .
clone_size: .
cdr3_length: 15
v_call: TRBV6-2/TRBV6-3
cdr3_aa: CASSYQGGAPNEQFF
cdr3_nt: TGTGCCAGCAGTTACCAGGGGGGAGCTCCCAATGAGCAGTTCTTC

j_call: TRBJ1-3
d_call: .
clone_size: .
cdr3_length: 14
v_call: TRBV7-2
cdr3_aa: CVSSLVGSGNTIYF
cdr3_nt: TGTGTCAGCAGCTTAGTAGGGTCCGGAAACACCATATATTTT

j_call: TRBJ2-1
d_call: .
clone_size: .
cdr3_length: 16
v_call: TRBV28
cdr3_aa: CASSSPYGGSYNEQFF
cdr3_nt: TGTGCCAGCAGCTCACCGTACGGGGGCTCCTACAATGAGCAGTTCTTC